This entry lists 11 T cell receptor gamma chains sequenced from one sample in a study of gamma delta lymphoproliferative disorders and STAT genes. The receptor sequences were amplified from genomic DNA of peripheral blood mononuclear cells. TCRdb fed the multiplex PCR reads to CATT. This sample has approximately 200 gamma-chain clones, with roughly 50% found just once. The sample was blood. The source is a human donor with hepatosplenic T-cell lymphoma.

This sequence joins TRGV8 and TRGJ1 or TRGJ2. TCRdb does not report a J gene; here it was assigned by matching the DNA to germline references. V was pared by 12 bases and J by 3 bases, with 20 bases of the junction left unmatched. The CDR3 spans 15 residues. The V gene's germline CDR1 is VENAVY and CDR2 YDSYNSRV. The DNA for the CDR3 is TGTGCCTCGAAAAACGCCCTTGTGGTTTATTATAAGAAACTCTTT. Its translation is CASKNALVVYYKKLF.

As for this clone: One base away lies a much larger clone, so this may be a sequencing read error. The chain couples TRGV4 to TRGJ1 or TRGJ2. In the absence of a J gene in TCRdb, the DNA was matched to germline to assign it here. This CDR3 has 12 amino acids. V was pared by 11 bases and J by 3 bases, with 10 bases of the junction left unmatched. Germline CDR1 is EGSTGY and CDR2 is YDSYTSSV. The CDR3 region has the DNA TGTGCCAGTGGGGAGGTTTATTATAAGAAACTCTTT. It is translated as CASGEVYYKKLF.

The V call is TRGV10, the J call TRGJP1. As TCRdb names no J gene, one was assigned here on the basis of a DNA match to germline. TRGV10 is classed as an ORF, of uncertain function. V shed 8 bases, J shed 0 bases, and the junction held 4 bases outside the gene matches. The CDR3 is made up of 14 amino acids. DNA for the CDR3: TGTGCTGCGTGGGATTATACCACTGGTTGGTTCAAGATATTT. Encoded protein: CAAWDYTTGWFKIF.

Remarks on this clone: With a far larger clone one base away, a read error is the likely cause. The DNA is left out, because the CDR3 cannot be placed on it with certainty; the CDR3 is given as TCRdb lists it. The V gene is TRGV11, but the J gene lacks a call. TRGV11 is an ORF; its function is uncertain. The CDR3 has 19 residues if both end residues are counted. The chain's CDR3 is CTTVPAGLGTSGSDCIKTF.

This chain joins TRGV8 and TRGJP2. The J gene was missing in TCRdb and was found by matching the end of the DNA to germline. Germline V gene sequence: CDR1 VENAVY, CDR2 YDSYNSRV. The CDR3 contains 13 residues. V lost 1 base, J lost 4 bases, and 0 bases stayed unmatched. The CDR3, as DNA: TGTGCCACCTGGGATAGTAGTGATTGGATCAAGACGTTT. Translating it yields CATWDSSDWIKTF.

This sequence joins TRGV8 and TRGJ1 or TRGJ2. The J gene is absent in TCRdb and was assigned here via DNA matching to germline. V shed 2 bases and J 9 bases; nucleotides not matched to a gene: 7. Germline loops: CDR1 VENAVY, CDR2 YDSYNSRV. The CDR3 runs to 12 residues. The CDR3 here is CATWDIEVKKLF. In DNA form, the CDR3 reads TGTGCCACCTGGGATATTGAAGTTAAGAAACTCTTT.

This clone occurred a few times. A far larger clone is only one base removed, so a read error is likely. This sample includes further DNA sequences coding for the same CDR3. Called V gene: TRGV3; the J gene was not called. This CDR3 has 14 residues. Germline V CDR1 and CDR2: VTNTFY, YDVSTARD (reference sequence). CDR3 bases: TGTGCCACCTGGGACAGGTTGCATTATTATAAAAAACTCTTT. Translating gives CATWDRLHYYKKLF.

In its sample, this clone is large. This CDR3 is also generated by other DNA sequences in the sample. The V and J genes are TRGV10 and TRGJ1 or TRGJ2. In the absence of a J gene in TCRdb, the DNA was matched to germline to assign it here. TRGV10 is labeled an ORF, and its function is uncertain. J gave up 12 bases and V 8 bases, and 14 bases lay outside the gene matches. This CDR3 spans 12 amino acids. In nucleotides, the CDR3 is TGTGCTGCGTGGGATTGCCTCTACTGGAAACTCTTT. Translated, it gives CAAWDCLYWKLF.

By share, this clone counts as medium-sized. This specimen includes other DNA sequences encoding the same CDR3. The DNA for the CDR3 is TGTGCCACCTGGGACAGGCTCTACCGAAAGAATTATTATAAGAAACTCTTT. Translating gives CATWDRLYRKNYYKKLF. This chain links TRGV3 with TRGJ1 or TRGJ2. TCRdb supplies no J gene; here it was assigned by aligning the nucleotide sequence to germline. The length of the CDR3 is 17 residues. Germline trimming cut 0 bases from V and 0 bases from J; bases unmatched to any gene: 11. Germline CDR1 and CDR2: VTNTFY and YDVSTARD (reference sequence).

In this sample, this clone is medium-sized. This probably arose from a read error, given a far larger clone one base away. Other DNA sequences within the sample encode an identical CDR3. V is TRGV3 and J is TRGJ1 or TRGJ2. Here the J gene was assigned by germline matching of the DNA, as TCRdb has none. This CDR3 has 14 residues. Germline V gene data show CDR1 as VTNTFY and CDR2 as YDVSTARD (reference sequence). This CDR3 reads CATWDRLHYYKKLF. DNA of the CDR3: TGTGCTACCTGGGACAGGTTGCATTATTATAAGAAACTCTTT.

Concerning this clone itself: A much larger clone sits a single nucleotide away, making a read error possible. This sample also contains other DNA sequences that code for the same CDR3. V gene assignment gives TRGV11, but the J gene was left uncalled. TRGV11 is noted as an ORF with a role that remains uncertain. The CDR3 has 13 residues. The CDR3 DNA sequence: TGTGCCTGCTGGATTAGGCACTTTAACAAGAAACTATTT. Protein: CACWIRHFNKKLF.